The sequence of this T cell receptor beta chain was determined in a study of blood T cell repertoires in COVID-19. Across the study: Samples of COVID-19 (acute and convalescent) were obtained from the United States, Italy and Spain. Nucleic acid was either cDNA or gDNA, and it came from T cells, B-cell-depleted T cells, or PBMCs.

Trimming at V came to 5 bases and at J to 4 bases, leaving 6 bases not matched to a gene. The CDR3 sequence is 16 residues long. Germline assignment: CDR1 MNHEY and CDR2 SMNVEV (reference sequence). In the study's own analysis: Amplified reference gene primers provided the basis for estimating nucleated cell counts. Libraries were prepared by immunoSEQ multiplex PCR; TCRdb keeps only in-frame clonotypes and omits some of them. The DNA gave D and trimming, while V, J and clone size come from that table. This repertoire shows 300,000 to 400,000 clones, 91% found once; its top ten account for around 3.3%.

The genes are TRBV27 and TRBJ2-1, with 12 bases identical to TRBD2. This receptor was taken from a young woman who had recovered from COVID-19. Material for sequencing was peripheral blood. The CDR3, as DNA: TGTGCCAGCAGTCCCTGGACTAGCGGGACTTACAATGAGCAGTTCTTC. Translating it yields CASSPWTSGTYNEQFF.